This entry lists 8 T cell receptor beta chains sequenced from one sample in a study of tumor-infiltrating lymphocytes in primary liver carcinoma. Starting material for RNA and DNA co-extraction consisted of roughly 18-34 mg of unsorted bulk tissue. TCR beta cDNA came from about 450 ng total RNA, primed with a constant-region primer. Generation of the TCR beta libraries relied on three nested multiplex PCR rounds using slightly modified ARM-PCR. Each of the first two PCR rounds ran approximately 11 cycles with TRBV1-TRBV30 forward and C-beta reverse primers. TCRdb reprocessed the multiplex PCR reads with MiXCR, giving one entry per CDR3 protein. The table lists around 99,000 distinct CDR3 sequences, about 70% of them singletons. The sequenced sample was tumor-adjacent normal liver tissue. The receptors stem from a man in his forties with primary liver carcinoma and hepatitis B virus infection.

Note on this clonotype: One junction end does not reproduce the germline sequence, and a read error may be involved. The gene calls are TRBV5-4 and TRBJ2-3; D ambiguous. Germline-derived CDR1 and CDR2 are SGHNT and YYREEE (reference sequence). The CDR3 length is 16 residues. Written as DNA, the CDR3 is TGTGCCAGCATCTCCACTACACCATCTAACACATATACGCAGTATTTT. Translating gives CASISTTPSNTYTQYF.

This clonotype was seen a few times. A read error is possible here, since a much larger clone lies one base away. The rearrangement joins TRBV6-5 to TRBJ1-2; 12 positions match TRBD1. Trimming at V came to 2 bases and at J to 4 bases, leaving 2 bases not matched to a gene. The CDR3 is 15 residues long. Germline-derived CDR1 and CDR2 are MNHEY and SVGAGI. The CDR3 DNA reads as TGTGCCAGCAGTTACGGGGGACAGGGGGCCTATGGCTACACCTTC. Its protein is CASSYGGQGAYGYTF.

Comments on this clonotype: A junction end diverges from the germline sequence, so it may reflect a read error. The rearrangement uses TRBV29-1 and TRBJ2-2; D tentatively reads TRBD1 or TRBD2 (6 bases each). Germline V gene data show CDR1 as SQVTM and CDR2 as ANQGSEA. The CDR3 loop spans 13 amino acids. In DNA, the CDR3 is TGCAGCGTCAGACAGGTGAACACGGGGGAGCAGTTTTTT. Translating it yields CSVRQVNTGEQFF.

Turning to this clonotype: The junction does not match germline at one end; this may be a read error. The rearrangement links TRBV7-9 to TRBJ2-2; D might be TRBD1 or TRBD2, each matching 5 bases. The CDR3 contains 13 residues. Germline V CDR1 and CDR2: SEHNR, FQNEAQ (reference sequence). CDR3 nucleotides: TGTGTCAGCAGCTCTTCGGGACGGTGGAACCTGTTTTTT. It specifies CVSSSSGRWNLFF.

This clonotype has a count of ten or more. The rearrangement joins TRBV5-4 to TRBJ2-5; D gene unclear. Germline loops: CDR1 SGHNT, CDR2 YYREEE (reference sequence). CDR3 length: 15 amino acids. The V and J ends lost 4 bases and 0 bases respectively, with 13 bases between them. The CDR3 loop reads CASSPSVQDQETQYF. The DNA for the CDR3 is TGTGCCAGCAGCCCTTCTGTCCAGGACCAAGAGACCCAGTACTTC. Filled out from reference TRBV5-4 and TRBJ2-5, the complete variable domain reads ETGVTQSPTHLIKTRGQQVTLRCSSQSGHNTVSWYQQALGQGPQFIFQYYREEENGRGNFPPRFSGLQFPNYSSELNVNALELDDSALYLCASSPSVQDQETQYFGPGTRLLVL.

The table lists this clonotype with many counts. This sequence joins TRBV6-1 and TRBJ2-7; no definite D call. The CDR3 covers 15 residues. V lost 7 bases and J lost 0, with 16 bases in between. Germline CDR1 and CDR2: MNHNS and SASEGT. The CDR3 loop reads CASIPISGTSYEQYF. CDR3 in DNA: TGTGCCAGCATACCCATCTCCGGTACCTCCTACGAGCAGTACTTC.

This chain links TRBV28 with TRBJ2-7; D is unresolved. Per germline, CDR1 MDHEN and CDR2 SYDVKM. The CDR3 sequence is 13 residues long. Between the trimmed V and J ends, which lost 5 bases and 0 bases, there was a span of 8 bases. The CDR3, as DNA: TGTGCCAGCAGTCCCCTGGACTCCTACGAGCAGTACTTC. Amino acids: CASSPLDSYEQYF.

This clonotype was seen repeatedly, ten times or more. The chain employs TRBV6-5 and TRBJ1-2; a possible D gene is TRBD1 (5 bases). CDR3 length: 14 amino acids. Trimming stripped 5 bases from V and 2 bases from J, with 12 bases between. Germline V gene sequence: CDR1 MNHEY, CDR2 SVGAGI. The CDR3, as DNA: TGTGCCAGCAGTCCCCTAGGGGAAAACTATGGCTACACCTTC. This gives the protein CASSPLGENYGYTF.